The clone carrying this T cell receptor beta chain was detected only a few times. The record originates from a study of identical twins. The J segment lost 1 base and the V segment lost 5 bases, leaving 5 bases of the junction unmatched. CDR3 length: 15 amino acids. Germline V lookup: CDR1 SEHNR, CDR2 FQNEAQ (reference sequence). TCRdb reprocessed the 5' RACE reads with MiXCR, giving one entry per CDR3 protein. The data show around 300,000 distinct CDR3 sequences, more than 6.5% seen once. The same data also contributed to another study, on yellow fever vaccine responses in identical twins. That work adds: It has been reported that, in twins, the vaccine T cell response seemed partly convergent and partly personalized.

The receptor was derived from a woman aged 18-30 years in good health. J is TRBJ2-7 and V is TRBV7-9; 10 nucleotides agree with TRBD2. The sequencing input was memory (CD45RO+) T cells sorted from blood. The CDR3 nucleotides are TGTGCCAGCAGCCAAGGACTAGCGGAGTCCTACGAGCAGTACTTC. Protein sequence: CASSQGLAESYEQYF.